This T cell receptor (beta chain) emerged from a study of cytotoxic CD8 clonotypes in ibrutinib-treated CLL. At the level of the study: The response samples were taken once patients had been treated for a median of roughly 12 months, range 6 to 36.

Details on this clone: Its target is unknown.

V was pared by 6 bases and J by 11 bases, with 25 bases between. The CDR3 loop spans 15 amino acids. Germline V gene data show CDR1 as MNHEY and CDR2 as SVGAGI. Broader study findings: Clonality went higher at ibrutinib response and then dropped back toward baseline at progression.

Target depth was 1 in 200,000 to 1 in 1 million T cells, about 10x per clonotype. Assay: immunoSEQ multiplex PCR; the TCRdb copy retains only in-frame clones and omits some. This sample has about 200,000 clones, with about three quarters found just once. The chain has TRBV6-5 and TRBJ1-1, with TRBD1 as a possible D gene (6 bases). The source was PBMCs, collected after 12 months of ibrutinib treatment. This TCR was recovered from a human donor with chronic lymphocytic leukemia. The CDR3 loop reads CASRQIQGTPGPAFF. DNA for the CDR3: TGTGCCAGCAGACAAATTCAGGGGACTCCCGGTCCGGCTTTCTTT.